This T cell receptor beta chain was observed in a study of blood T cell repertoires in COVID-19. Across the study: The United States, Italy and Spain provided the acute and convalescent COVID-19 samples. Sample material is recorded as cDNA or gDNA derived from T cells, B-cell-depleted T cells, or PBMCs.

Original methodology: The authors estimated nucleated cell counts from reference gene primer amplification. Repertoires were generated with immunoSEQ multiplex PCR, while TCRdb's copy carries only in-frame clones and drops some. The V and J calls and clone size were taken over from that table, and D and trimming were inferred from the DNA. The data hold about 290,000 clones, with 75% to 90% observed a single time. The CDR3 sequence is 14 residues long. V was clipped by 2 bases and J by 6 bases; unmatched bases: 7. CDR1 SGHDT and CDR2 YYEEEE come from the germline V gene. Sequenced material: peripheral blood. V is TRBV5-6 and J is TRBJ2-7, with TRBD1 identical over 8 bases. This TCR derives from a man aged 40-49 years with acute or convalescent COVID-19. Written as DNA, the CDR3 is TGTGCCAGCAGCTTCAACAGGGGGGATTTCGAGCAGTACTTC. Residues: CASSFNRGDFEQYF.